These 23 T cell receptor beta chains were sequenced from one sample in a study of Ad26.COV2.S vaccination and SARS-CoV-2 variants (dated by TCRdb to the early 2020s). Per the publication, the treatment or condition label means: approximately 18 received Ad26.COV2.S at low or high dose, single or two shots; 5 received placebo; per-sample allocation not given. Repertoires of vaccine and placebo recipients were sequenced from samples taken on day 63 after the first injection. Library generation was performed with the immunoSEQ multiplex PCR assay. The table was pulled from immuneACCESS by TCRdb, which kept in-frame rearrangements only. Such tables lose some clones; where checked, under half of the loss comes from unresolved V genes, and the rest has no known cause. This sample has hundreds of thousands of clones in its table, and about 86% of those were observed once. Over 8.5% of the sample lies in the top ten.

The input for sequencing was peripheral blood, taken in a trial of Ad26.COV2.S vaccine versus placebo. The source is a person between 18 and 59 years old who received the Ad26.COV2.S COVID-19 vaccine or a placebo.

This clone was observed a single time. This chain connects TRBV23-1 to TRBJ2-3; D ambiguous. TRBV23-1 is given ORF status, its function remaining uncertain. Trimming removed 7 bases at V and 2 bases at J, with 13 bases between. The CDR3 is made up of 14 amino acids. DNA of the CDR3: TGCGCCAGCATAAGGGTTTACCACACAGATACGCAGTATTTT. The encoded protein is CASIRVYHTDTQYF.

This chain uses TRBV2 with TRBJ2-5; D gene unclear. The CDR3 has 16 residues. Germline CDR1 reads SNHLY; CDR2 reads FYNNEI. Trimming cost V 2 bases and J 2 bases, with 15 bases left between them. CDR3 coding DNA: TGTGCCAGCAGTGAAACTGGGCTGATTGGGCAAGAGACCCAGTACTTC. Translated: CASSETGLIGQETQYF. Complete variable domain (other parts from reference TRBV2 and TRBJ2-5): EPEVTQTPSHQVTQMGQEVILRCVPISNHLYFYWYRQILGQKVEFLVSFYNNEISEKSEIFDDQFSVERPDGSNFTLKIRSTKLEDSAMYFCASSETGLIGQETQYFGPGTRLLVL.

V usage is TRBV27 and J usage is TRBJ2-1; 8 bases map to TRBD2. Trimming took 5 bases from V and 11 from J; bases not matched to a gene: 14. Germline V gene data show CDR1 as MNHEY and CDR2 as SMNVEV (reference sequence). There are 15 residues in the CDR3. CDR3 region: CASSPPAGGVYKQFF. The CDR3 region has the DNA TGTGCCAGCAGTCCGCCTGCCGGGGGGGTCTACAAGCAGTTCTTC.

This CDR3 is CASSVTDGTEAFF. The CDR3 coding sequence is TGTGCCAGCAGTGTCACGGATGGGACTGAAGCTTTCTTT. The genes are TRBV12-3 or TRBV12-4 and TRBJ1-1; D unclear. This CDR3 spans 13 amino acids. Deletions cut 5 bases from V and 5 bases from J, with 12 bases between.

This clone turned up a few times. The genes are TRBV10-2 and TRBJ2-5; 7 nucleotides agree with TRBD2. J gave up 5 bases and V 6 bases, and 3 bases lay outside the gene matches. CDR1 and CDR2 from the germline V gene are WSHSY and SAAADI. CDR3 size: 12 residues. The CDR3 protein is CASSYGGETQYF. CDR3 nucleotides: TGCGCCAGCAGCTACGGGGGGGAGACCCAGTACTTC.

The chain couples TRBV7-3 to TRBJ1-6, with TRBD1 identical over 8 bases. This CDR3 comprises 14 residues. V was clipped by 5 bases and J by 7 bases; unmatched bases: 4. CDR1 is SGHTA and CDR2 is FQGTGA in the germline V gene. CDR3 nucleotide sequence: TGTGCCAGCAGCCCGACAGGGGTCAATTCACCCCTCCACTTT. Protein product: CASSPTGVNSPLHF. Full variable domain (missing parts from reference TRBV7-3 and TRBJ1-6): GAGVSQTPSNKVTEKGKYVELRCDPISGHTALYWYRQSLGQGPEFLIYFQGTGAADDSGLPNDRFFAVRPEGSVSTLKIQRTERGDSAVYLCASSPTGVNSPLHFGNGTRLTVT.

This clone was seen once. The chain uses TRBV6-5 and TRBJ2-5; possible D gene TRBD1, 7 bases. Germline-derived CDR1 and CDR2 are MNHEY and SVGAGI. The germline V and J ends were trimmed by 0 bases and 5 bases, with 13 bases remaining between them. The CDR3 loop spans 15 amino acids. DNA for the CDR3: TGTGCCAGCAGTTACTCCAGGGGGGAGATGGAGACCCAGTACTTC. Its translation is CASSYSRGEMETQYF.

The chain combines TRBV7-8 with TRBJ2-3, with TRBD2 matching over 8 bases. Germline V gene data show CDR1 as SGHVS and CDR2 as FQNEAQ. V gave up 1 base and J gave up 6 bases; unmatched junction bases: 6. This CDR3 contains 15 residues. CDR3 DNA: TGTGCCAGCAGCTTAGTTGGGCGGGGGGCCGATACGCAGTATTTT. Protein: CASSLVGRGADTQYF. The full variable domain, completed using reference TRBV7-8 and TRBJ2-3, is GAGVSQSPRYKVAKRGQDVALRCDPISGHVSLFWYQQALGQGPEFLTYFQNEAQLDKSGLPSDRFFAERPEGSVSTLKIQRTQQEDSAVYLCASSLVGRGADTQYFGPGTRLTVL.

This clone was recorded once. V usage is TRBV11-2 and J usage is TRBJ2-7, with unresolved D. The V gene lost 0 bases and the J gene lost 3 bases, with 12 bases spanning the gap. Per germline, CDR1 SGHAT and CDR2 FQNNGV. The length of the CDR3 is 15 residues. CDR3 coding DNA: TGTGCCAGCAGCTTAGAGCTGGTCGGATACTACGAGCAGTACTTC. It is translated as CASSLELVGYYEQYF.

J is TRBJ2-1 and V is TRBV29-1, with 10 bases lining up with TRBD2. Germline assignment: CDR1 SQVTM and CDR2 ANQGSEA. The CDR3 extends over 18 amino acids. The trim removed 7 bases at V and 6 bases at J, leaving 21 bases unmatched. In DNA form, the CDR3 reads TGCAGCGCATCCGGACAGCTATCCCTAAGCGGGAGGGGCAATGAGCAGTTCTTC. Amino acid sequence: CSASGQLSLSGRGNEQFF.

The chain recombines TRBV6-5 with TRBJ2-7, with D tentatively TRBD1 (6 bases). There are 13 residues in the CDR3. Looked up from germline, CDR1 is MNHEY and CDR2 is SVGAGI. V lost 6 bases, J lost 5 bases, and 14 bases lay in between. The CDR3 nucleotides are TGTGCCAGCAGAGGAACAGGGTTCGACGAGCAGTACTTC. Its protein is CASRGTGFDEQYF.

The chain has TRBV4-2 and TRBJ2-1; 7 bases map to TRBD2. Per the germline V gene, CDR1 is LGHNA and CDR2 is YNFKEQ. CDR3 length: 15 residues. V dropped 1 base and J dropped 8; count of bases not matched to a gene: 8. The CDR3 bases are TGTGCCAGCAGCCAAGTCCTGGCAGGGAGGGATGAGCAGTTCTTC. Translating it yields CASSQVLAGRDEQFF.

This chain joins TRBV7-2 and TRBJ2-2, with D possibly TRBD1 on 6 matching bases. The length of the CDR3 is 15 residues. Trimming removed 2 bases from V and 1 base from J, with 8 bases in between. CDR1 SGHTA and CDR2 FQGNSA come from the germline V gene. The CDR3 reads CASSLQGQNTGELFF. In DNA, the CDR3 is TGTGCCAGCAGCTTACAGGGACAGAACACCGGGGAGCTGTTTTTT.

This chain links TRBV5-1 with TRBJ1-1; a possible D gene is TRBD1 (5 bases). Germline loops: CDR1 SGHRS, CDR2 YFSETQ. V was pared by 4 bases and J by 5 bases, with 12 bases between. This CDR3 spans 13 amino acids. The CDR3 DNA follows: TGCGCCAGCAGCCCGACGGGGGAAACTGAAGCTTTCTTT. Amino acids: CASSPTGETEAFF.

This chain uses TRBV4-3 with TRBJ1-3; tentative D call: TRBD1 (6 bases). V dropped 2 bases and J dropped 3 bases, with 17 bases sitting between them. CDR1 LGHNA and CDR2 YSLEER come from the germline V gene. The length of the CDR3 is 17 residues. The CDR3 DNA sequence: TGCGCCAGCAGCCAACAGGACAGCCGATCTGTTGGAAACACCATATATTTT. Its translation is CASSQQDSRSVGNTIYF.

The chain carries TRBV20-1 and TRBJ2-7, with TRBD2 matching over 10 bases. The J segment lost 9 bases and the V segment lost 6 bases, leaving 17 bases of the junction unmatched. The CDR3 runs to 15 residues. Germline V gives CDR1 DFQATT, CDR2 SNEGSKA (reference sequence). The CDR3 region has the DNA TGCAGTGCCAGTACCGGGCCGGGACTAGCGAGCATGCAGTACTTC. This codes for CSASTGPGLASMQYF.

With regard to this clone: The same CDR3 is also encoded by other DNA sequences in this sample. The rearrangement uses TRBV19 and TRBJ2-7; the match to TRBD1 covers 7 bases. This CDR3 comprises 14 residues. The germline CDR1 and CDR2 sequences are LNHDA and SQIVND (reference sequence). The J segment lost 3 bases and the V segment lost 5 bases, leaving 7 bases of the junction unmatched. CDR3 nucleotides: TGTGCCAGTAGTCTGGCAGGGGGTCGCTACGAGCAGTACTTC. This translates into CASSLAGGRYEQYF.

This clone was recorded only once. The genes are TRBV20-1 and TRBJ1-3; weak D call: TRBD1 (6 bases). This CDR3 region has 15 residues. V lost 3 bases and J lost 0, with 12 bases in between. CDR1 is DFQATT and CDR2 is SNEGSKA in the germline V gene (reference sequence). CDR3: CSASPGASSGNTIYF. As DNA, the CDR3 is TGCAGTGCTAGTCCAGGGGCCAGCTCTGGAAACACCATATATTTT.

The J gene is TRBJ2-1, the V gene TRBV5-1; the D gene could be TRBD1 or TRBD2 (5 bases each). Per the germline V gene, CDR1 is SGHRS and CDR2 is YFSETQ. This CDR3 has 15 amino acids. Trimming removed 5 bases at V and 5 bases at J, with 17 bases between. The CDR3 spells CASRIFRAGDNEQFF. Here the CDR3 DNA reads TGCGCCAGCAGAATCTTCAGGGCCGGGGACAATGAGCAGTTCTTC.

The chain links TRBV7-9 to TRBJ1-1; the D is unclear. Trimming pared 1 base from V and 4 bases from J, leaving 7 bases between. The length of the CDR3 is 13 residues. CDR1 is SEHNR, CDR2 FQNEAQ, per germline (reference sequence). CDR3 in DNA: TGTGCCAGCAGCTTAGGCGGTGGCACTGAAGCTTTCTTT. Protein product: CASSLGGGTEAFF. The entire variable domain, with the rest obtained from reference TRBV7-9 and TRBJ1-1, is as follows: DTGVSQNPRHKITKRGQNVTFRCDPISEHNRLYWYRQTLGQGPEFLTYFQNEAQLEKSRLLSDRFSAERPKGSFSTLEIQRTEQGDSAMYLCASSLGGGTEAFFGQGTRLTVV.

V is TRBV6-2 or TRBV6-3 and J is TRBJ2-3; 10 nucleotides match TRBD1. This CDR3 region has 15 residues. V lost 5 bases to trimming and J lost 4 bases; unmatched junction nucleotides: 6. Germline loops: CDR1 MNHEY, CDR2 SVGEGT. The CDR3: CASSNLGQGSDTQYF. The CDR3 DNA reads TGTGCCAGCAGTAACTTGGGACAGGGGTCAGATACGCAGTATTTT.

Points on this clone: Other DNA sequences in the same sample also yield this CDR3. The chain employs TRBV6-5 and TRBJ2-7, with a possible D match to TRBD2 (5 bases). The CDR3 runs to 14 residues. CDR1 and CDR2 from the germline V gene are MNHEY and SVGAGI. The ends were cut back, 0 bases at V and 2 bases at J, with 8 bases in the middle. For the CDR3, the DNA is TGTGCCAGCAGTTACTCGAAGGGAGCCTACGAGCAGTACTTC. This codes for CASSYSKGAYEQYF.

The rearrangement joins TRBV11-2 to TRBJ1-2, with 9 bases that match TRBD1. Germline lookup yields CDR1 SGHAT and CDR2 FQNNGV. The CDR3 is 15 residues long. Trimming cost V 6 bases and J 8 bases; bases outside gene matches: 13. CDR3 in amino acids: CASSSQGQGWGGYTF. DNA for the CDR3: TGTGCCAGCAGTTCTCAGGGACAGGGATGGGGCGGCTACACCTTC.